Listed here are 23 T cell receptor beta chains from one sample, sequenced in a study of CD8+ T cells in alopecia areata. Noted treatment: oral pan-JAK inhibitor, 5-10 mg twice daily. Investigators isolated RNA and reverse transcribed it into cDNA to act as the sequencing template. Repertoires were generated with immunoSEQ multiplex PCR, while TCRdb's copy carries only in-frame clones and drops some. In the table there are about 200,000 clones, over 55% of which are singletons. The source was CD4+ T cells sorted from blood, collected at week 24, from a patient treated with tofacitinib. The receptors derive from a human donor with alopecia areata.

The chain recombines TRBV2 with TRBJ2-7; D is unresolved. This CDR3 comprises 12 residues. The V and J ends lost 7 bases and 1 base respectively, with 8 bases between them. Germline assignment: CDR1 SNHLY and CDR2 FYNNEI. The chain's CDR3 is CASMNLSYEQYF. CDR3 nucleotide sequence: TGTGCCAGCATGAATCTATCCTACGAGCAGTACTTC.

This chain links TRBV11-2 with TRBJ1-1; no firm D call. Germline-derived CDR1 and CDR2 are SGHAT and FQNNGV. The V and J ends lost 1 base and 5 bases respectively, with 11 bases between them. The CDR3 consists of 14 residues. CDR3 region: CASSLGVQRTEAFF. The CDR3 DNA reads as TGTGCCAGCAGCTTAGGGGTTCAGAGGACTGAAGCTTTCTTT. Together with reference TRBV11-2 and TRBJ1-1, the CDR3 gives the full variable domain: EAGVAQSPRYKIIEKRQSVAFWCNPISGHATLYWYQQILGQGPKLLIQFQNNGVVDDSQLPKDRFSAERLKGVDSTLKIQPAKLEDSAVYLCASSLGVQRTEAFFGQGTRLTVV.

This clone has a handful of counts. The chain uses TRBV7-9 and TRBJ1-4; tentative D call: TRBD1 (6 bases). The CDR3 is 14 amino acids. V was cut by 5 bases and J by 7 bases, with 14 bases left in between. Germline lookup yields CDR1 SEHNR and CDR2 FQNEAQ (reference sequence). The CDR3 region is CASSDNRAGEKLFF. The DNA for the CDR3 is TGTGCCAGCAGCGATAACAGGGCGGGTGAAAAACTGTTTTTT.

This chain uses TRBV5-1 with TRBJ2-7; 14 nucleotides line up with TRBD2. The germline CDR1 and CDR2 sequences are SGHRS and YFSETQ. CDR3 length: 15 amino acids. J gave up 4 bases and V 4 bases, and 4 bases lay outside the gene matches. The CDR3 loop reads CASSPRLAGGYEQYF. The CDR3 DNA follows: TGCGCCAGCAGCCCGAGACTAGCGGGGGGGTACGAGCAGTACTTC.

A single count supports this clone. The chain joins TRBV30 to TRBJ2-7; D possibly matches TRBD1 or TRBD2 (6 bases each). Germline CDR1 and CDR2: GTSNPN and SVGIG (reference sequence). The CDR3 covers 13 residues. Trimming cost V 1 base and J 1 base, with 8 bases left between them. CDR3 in DNA: TGTGCCTGGAGTGCGGGGGCGTCCTACGAGCAGTACTTC. Translated, it gives CAWSAGASYEQYF.

The chain combines TRBV11-3 with TRBJ2-3, with TRBD1 identical over 8 bases. Germline V gene sequence: CDR1 SGHNT, CDR2 YENEEA. Trimming cost V 5 bases and J 5 bases; bases outside gene matches: 12. CDR3 length: 16 residues. This chain's CDR3 is CASSLGGTGPLDTQYF. The CDR3, as DNA: TGTGCCAGCAGCCTAGGGGGGACAGGACCCTTAGATACGCAGTATTTT.

CDR3 sequence: CATSRSGLAGDNEQFF. CDR3 bases: TGTGCCACCAGCAGATCCGGACTAGCGGGGGACAATGAGCAGTTCTTC. This sequence joins TRBV15 and TRBJ2-1; 13 positions match TRBD2. CDR1 and CDR2 (germline): LNHNV, YYDKDF (reference sequence). With 2 bases clipped from V and 5 bases from J, the junction kept 3 bases outside the gene matches. This CDR3 is built from 16 residues.

This clone has more than one count but fewer than ten. The chain couples TRBV11-2 to TRBJ1-2; D remains unclear. CDR1 is SGHAT and CDR2 is FQNNGV in the germline V gene. This CDR3 is 12 amino acids long. The V end lost 5 bases, the J end lost 2 bases, and 6 bases lay between the germline ends. The CDR3 loop reads CASSPGNYGYTF. The CDR3, as DNA: TGTGCCAGCAGCCCCGGGAACTATGGCTACACCTTC. The entire variable domain, with the rest obtained from reference TRBV11-2 and TRBJ1-2, is as follows: EAGVAQSPRYKIIEKRQSVAFWCNPISGHATLYWYQQILGQGPKLLIQFQNNGVVDDSQLPKDRFSAERLKGVDSTLKIQPAKLEDSAVYLCASSPGNYGYTFGSGTRLTVV.

The rearrangement links TRBV7-2 to TRBJ2-7, with a tentative D call TRBD2 (6 bases). Germline V lookup: CDR1 SGHTA, CDR2 FQGNSA. V lost 1 base and J 0 bases, leaving 10 bases between the germline ends. The CDR3 length is 15 residues. CDR3 nucleotides: TGTGCCAGCAGCTTAGTTGCGGGGCTCTCCTACGAGCAGTACTTC. This sequence encodes CASSLVAGLSYEQYF.

V is TRBV9 and J is TRBJ2-1; a weak D match, TRBD1 (5 bases). Per the germline V gene, CDR1 is SGDLS and CDR2 is YYNGEE. This CDR3 is 18 amino acids long. Between the trimmed V and J ends, which lost 0 bases and 0 bases, there was a span of 16 bases. The CDR3: CASSVDIDSAISYNEQFF. The DNA for the CDR3 is TGTGCCAGCAGCGTAGACATTGACAGCGCCATCTCCTACAATGAGCAGTTCTTC.

CDR3 sequence reads: CSVEVWQGGMNTEAFF. CDR3 bases: TGCAGCGTTGAGGTGTGGCAGGGTGGGATGAACACTGAAGCTTTCTTT. The chain recombines TRBV29-1 with TRBJ1-1, with a weak D call TRBD1 (5 bases). The CDR3 covers 16 residues. Germline loops: CDR1 SQVTM, CDR2 ANQGSEA. Trimming shortened V by 3 bases and J by 0 bases, and 17 bases separated the two germline ends.

This sequence joins TRBV7-2 and TRBJ1-6, with no clear D. This CDR3 comprises 19 residues. Per germline, CDR1 SGHTA and CDR2 FQGNSA. V lost 0 bases and J 0 bases, leaving 15 bases between the germline ends. The CDR3 sequence is CASSLAVGSAPSYNSPLHF. CDR3 nucleotide sequence: TGTGCCAGCAGCTTAGCGGTCGGGTCAGCTCCCTCCTATAATTCACCCCTCCACTTT.

This chain joins TRBV7-2 and TRBJ2-5; no reliable D call. The CDR3 extends over 11 amino acids. V gave up 4 bases and J gave up 1 base, with 1 base separating them. In germline, CDR1 is SGHTA, CDR2 FQGNSA. This CDR3 is CASSSQETQYF. DNA of the CDR3: TGTGCCAGCAGCTCCCAAGAGACCCAGTACTTC.

J is TRBJ2-5 and V is TRBV29-1, with D tentatively TRBD2 (6 bases). With the DNA end fitting TRBJ2-7 better, the J assignment may be wrong. This CDR3 is 12 amino acids long. CDR1 is SQVTM, CDR2 ANQGSEA, per germline. The CDR3 loop is CSVVRGNYEQYF. The CDR3, as DNA: TGCAGCGTTGTTCGGGGGAACTACGAGCAGTACTTC.

The rearrangement joins TRBV11-2 to TRBJ2-2; D unclear. Germline V gene sequence: CDR1 SGHAT, CDR2 FQNNGV. The CDR3 runs to 14 residues. Trimming pared 5 bases from V and 3 bases from J, leaving 10 bases between. CDR3 nucleotide sequence: TGTGCCAGCAGCGCTAGGGTTCACACCGGGGAGCTGTTTTTT. It encodes CASSARVHTGELFF.

V is TRBV13 and J is TRBJ2-5; D remains ambiguous. Germline V gene sequence: CDR1 PRHDT, CDR2 FYEKMQ (reference sequence). The CDR3 has 13 amino acids. Trimming took off 2 bases at V and 2 bases at J, with 6 bases between the two ends. This chain's CDR3 is CASSLPTQETQYF. CDR3 nucleotides: TGTGCCAGCAGCTTACCGACGCAAGAGACCCAGTACTTC.

V gene TRBV5-6 combines with J gene TRBJ1-5; no clear D. The CDR3 covers 18 residues. Germline V gives CDR1 SGHDT, CDR2 YYEEEE. The V end was cut by 4 bases, the J end by 0 bases, with 20 bases between. The CDR3 loop is CASSRGRTTYNSNQPQHF. The CDR3 nucleotides are TGTGCCAGCAGCCGAGGACGGACGACATATAATAGCAATCAGCCCCAGCATTTT.

As DNA, the CDR3 is TGTGCTAGTGGTTTCTCCCTTGATGGTGGCTACACCTTC. This encodes CASGFSLDGGYTF. The chain employs TRBV12-5 and TRBJ1-2; no clear D gene. The CDR3 is 13 residues long. With 3 bases removed from V and 7 bases from J, the gap between germline ends came to 12 bases. Germline V gives CDR1 LGHNT, CDR2 FRNRAP. Full variable domain (remainder filled in from reference TRBV12-5 and TRBJ1-2): DARVTQTPRHKVTEMGQEVTMRCQPILGHNTVFWYRQTMMQGLELLAYFRNRAPLDDSGMPKDRFSAEMPDATLATLKIQPSEPRDSAVYFCASGFSLDGGYTFGSGTRLTVV.

This clone was detected a few times. The J gene is TRBJ2-7, the V gene TRBV29-1, with a tentative D call TRBD1 (5 bases). V lost 4 bases and J 6 bases, leaving 13 bases between the germline ends. CDR1 is SQVTM and CDR2 is ANQGSEA in the germline V gene. The CDR3 sequence is 12 residues long. CDR3 loop: CSVVLLGREQYF. The CDR3 DNA follows: TGCAGCGTTGTTTTGTTGGGGCGCGAGCAGTACTTC.

The chain has TRBV5-1 and TRBJ1-1; D gene ambiguous. The CDR3 is made up of 12 amino acids. The V end lost 3 bases, the J end lost 1 base, and 4 bases lay between the germline ends. The germline V gene encodes CDR1 SGHRS and CDR2 YFSETQ. CDR3: CASSSTNTEAFF. The CDR3 coding sequence is TGCGCCAGCAGCTCCACGAACACTGAAGCTTTCTTT.

V is TRBV9 and J is TRBJ2-7; D perhaps matches TRBD1 (6 bases). Germline CDR1 is SGDLS and CDR2 is YYNGEE. The CDR3 totals 14 residues. The ends were cut back, 3 bases at V and 5 bases at J, with 15 bases in the middle. This CDR3 reads CASSAQTGWDEQYF. The CDR3 nucleotides read TGTGCCAGCAGCGCCCAGACAGGATGGGACGAGCAGTACTTC.

V and J are TRBV19 and TRBJ1-1, with TRBD1 identical over 7 bases. CDR1 and CDR2 from the germline V gene are LNHDA and SQIVND (reference sequence). This CDR3 comprises 14 residues. Trimming at V came to 7 bases and at J to 11 bases, leaving 16 bases not matched to a gene. The CDR3 coding sequence is TGTGCCAGTACTTATATAGGGGGCTTAAAGGTGGCTTTCTTT. Its translation is CASTYIGGLKVAFF.

This clone appeared a single time. The chain uses TRBV30 and TRBJ1-5; D is perhaps TRBD1 (5 bases). The CDR3 loop spans 14 amino acids. V lost 1 base, J lost 3 bases, and 10 bases lay in between. CDR1 GTSNPN and CDR2 SVGIG come from the germline V gene (reference sequence). The CDR3 is CAWSAGGNNQPQHF. The CDR3 DNA sequence: TGTGCCTGGAGTGCCGGGGGTAACAATCAGCCCCAGCATTTT. Full variable domain (rest looked up from reference TRBV30 and TRBJ1-5): SQTIHQWPATLVQPVGSPLSLECTVEGTSNPNLYWYRQAAGRGLQLLFYSVGIGQISSEVPQNLSASRPQDRQFILSSKKLLLSDSGFYLCAWSAGGNNQPQHFGDGTRLSIL.